This passage covers 20 T cell receptor beta chains from one sample sequenced in a study of blood T cell repertoires in COVID-19. Libraries were prepared by immunoSEQ multiplex PCR; TCRdb keeps only in-frame clonotypes and omits some of them. In the table there are some 250,000 clones, 80% to 85% of which are singletons. The sequenced material came from peripheral blood. The receptors stem from a woman aged 60 to 75 with active or convalescent COVID-19.

The rearrangement uses TRBV6-5 and TRBJ2-7; TRBD2 aligns across 10 bases. The CDR3 consists of 15 residues. The V and J ends lost 5 bases and 1 base, in that order; junction bases with no gene match: 5. Looked up from germline, CDR1 is MNHEY and CDR2 is SVGAGI. The CDR3 nucleotides read TGTGCCAGCAGTATTCTAGCGGGGGCATCCTACGAGCAGTACTTC. It yields the protein CASSILAGASYEQYF.

J is TRBJ2-5 and V is TRBV27; D unclear. The CDR3 spans 14 residues. Germline V gene data show CDR1 as MNHEY and CDR2 as SMNVEV (reference sequence). V lost 3 bases and J lost 2, with 10 bases in between. The CDR3 spells CASSFWADQETQYF. For the CDR3, the DNA is TGTGCCAGCAGTTTTTGGGCAGATCAAGAGACCCAGTACTTC.

This chain uses TRBV18 with TRBJ1-2, with D tentatively TRBD1 (6 bases). Germline CDR1 KGHSH, CDR2 LQKENI. Between the trimmed V and J ends, which lost 4 bases and 0 bases, there was a span of 12 bases. The length of the CDR3 is 15 residues. CDR3 protein: CASSQRTDTNYGYTF. Written as DNA, the CDR3 is TGTGCCAGCTCACAACGGACAGATACTAACTATGGCTACACCTTC.

The rearrangement uses TRBV19 and TRBJ1-6; 7 positions agree with TRBD1. The CDR3 is made up of 14 amino acids. With 5 bases clipped from V and 5 bases from J, the junction kept 3 bases outside the gene matches. The germline V gene encodes CDR1 LNHDA and CDR2 SQIVND (reference sequence). CDR3 residues: CASSQGDHNSPLHF. CDR3 DNA: TGTGCCAGTAGTCAGGGGGACCATAATTCACCCCTCCACTTT.

This sequence joins TRBV19 and TRBJ2-1, with TRBD1 identical over 12 bases. CDR3 length equals 14 residues. Germline loops: CDR1 LNHDA, CDR2 SQIVND (reference sequence). Trimming removed 9 bases from V and 15 bases from J; junction bases left unmatched: 15. The CDR3 nucleotides read TGTGCCAGCAACCAGGGACAGGGGGCGCGGGAGTTGTTCTTC. Protein: CASNQGQGARELFF.

The chain is built from TRBV6-1 and TRBJ2-7; D uncertain. The germline V gene encodes CDR1 MNHNS and CDR2 SASEGT. There are 13 residues in the CDR3. Trimming removed 3 bases at V and 2 bases at J, with 8 bases between. The CDR3: CASSEIHPYEQYF. CDR3 DNA: TGTGCCAGCAGTGAGATACATCCCTACGAGCAGTACTTC.

This clone appeared a few times. The chain combines TRBV27 with TRBJ1-6; D unresolved. This CDR3 region has 14 residues. Trimming stripped 8 bases from V and 5 bases from J, with 13 bases between. The germline CDR1 and CDR2 sequences are MNHEY and SMNVEV (reference sequence). Here the CDR3 reads CASSGSAHNSPLHF. The CDR3 DNA is TGTGCCAGCTCGGGGAGTGCTCATAATTCACCCCTCCACTTT.

The chain uses TRBV19 and TRBJ2-2; perhaps TRBD2 as D (5 bases). CDR3 length equals 16 residues. V was trimmed by 5 bases and J by 2 bases, leaving 15 bases between them. Germline V lookup: CDR1 LNHDA, CDR2 SQIVND (reference sequence). CDR3 residues: CASSQVTGFNTGELFF. The CDR3 DNA reads TGTGCCAGTAGTCAGGTAACGGGATTTAACACCGGGGAGCTGTTTTTT.

The chain carries TRBV18 and TRBJ2-2; maybe TRBD1 (5 bases). This CDR3 spans 12 amino acids. Germline lookup yields CDR1 KGHSH and CDR2 LQKENI. The ends were cut back, 3 bases at V and 14 bases at J, with 13 bases in the middle. The CDR3 loop is CASSPQGRELFF. In DNA form, the CDR3 reads TGTGCCAGCTCACCCCAGGGAAGAGAACTGTTTTTT.

The rearrangement links TRBV14 to TRBJ1-4; D remains unclear. The CDR3 has 13 residues. The germline V gene has CDR1 SGHDN and CDR2 FVKESK. V gave up 0 bases and J gave up 10 bases, with 9 bases separating them. CDR3 loop: CASSQDLSGKLFF. CDR3 DNA: TGTGCCAGCAGCCAAGATCTTTCAGGAAAACTGTTTTTT.

The chain has TRBV19 and TRBJ1-6; D ambiguous. The CDR3 is 13 amino acids. The germline V and J ends were trimmed by 3 bases and 4 bases, with 4 bases remaining between them. The germline CDR1 and CDR2 sequences are LNHDA and SQIVND (reference sequence). Here the CDR3 reads CASSIQYNSPLHF. The CDR3 DNA reads as TGTGCCAGTAGTATCCAATATAATTCACCCCTCCACTTT.

The chain has TRBV4-2 and TRBJ1-1, with a weak D call TRBD1 (6 bases). Between the trimmed V and J ends, which lost 1 base and 1 base, there was a span of 13 bases. Germline V lookup: CDR1 LGHNA, CDR2 YNFKEQ. The length of the CDR3 is 16 residues. DNA for the CDR3: TGTGCCAGCAGCCAAGTGGGGCGGGGGGCGAACACTGAAGCTTTCTTT. Protein: CASSQVGRGANTEAFF.

This clone was found a few times. The chain has TRBV13 and TRBJ2-3, with D unresolved. Per the germline V gene, CDR1 is PRHDT and CDR2 is FYEKMQ (reference sequence). The CDR3 is made up of 14 amino acids. Trimming removed 5 bases at V and 1 base at J, with 10 bases between. The CDR3 loop reads CASSGDPRTDTQYF. The CDR3 region has the DNA TGTGCCAGCAGCGGAGACCCCCGCACAGATACGCAGTATTTT.

The CDR3 region is CASSLNPLGGGYTF. The DNA of the CDR3 is TGTGCCAGCAGCTTAAACCCCTTGGGGGGTGGCTACACCTTC. V gene TRBV7-3 combines with J gene TRBJ1-2, with D possibly matching TRBD1 (5 bases). V shed 1 base and J shed 7 bases, with 13 bases lying between them. Germline CDR1 SGHTA, CDR2 FQGTGA. This CDR3 is 14 amino acids long.

The genes are TRBV5-1 and TRBJ2-1, with TRBD2 identical over 11 bases. After removal of 4 bases from V and 5 bases from J, the junction contained 11 bases not matched to a gene. Germline V lookup: CDR1 SGHRS, CDR2 YFSETQ. The CDR3 is 17 amino acids. The CDR3 spells CASSTGTSGLPHNEQFF. The CDR3 nucleotides are TGCGCCAGCAGCACTGGGACTAGCGGCCTTCCGCACAATGAGCAGTTCTTC. The whole variable domain, remainder taken from reference TRBV5-1 and TRBJ2-1, is KAGVTQTPRYLIKTRGQQVTLSCSPISGHRSVSWYQQTPGQGLQFLFEYFSETQRNKGNFPGRFSGRQFSNSRSEMNVSTLELGDSALYLCASSTGTSGLPHNEQFFGPGTRLTVL.

The chain combines TRBV19 with TRBJ1-1; TRBD1 might be the D (5 bases). With 3 bases removed from V and 5 bases from J, the gap between germline ends came to 13 bases. The CDR3 contains 14 residues. Germline V gives CDR1 LNHDA, CDR2 SQIVND (reference sequence). The chain's CDR3 is CASSMWGGETEAFF. The CDR3 region has the DNA TGTGCCAGTAGTATGTGGGGCGGAGAAACTGAAGCTTTCTTT.

This chain uses TRBV7-6 with TRBJ1-1, with D perhaps matching TRBD1 (6 bases). CDR3 length: 14 amino acids. The ends were cut back, 6 bases at V and 0 bases at J, with 11 bases in the middle. The germline gives CDR1 SGHVS, CDR2 FNYEAQ. This CDR3 reads CASSSGQLNTEAFF. As DNA, the CDR3 is TGTGCCAGCAGTTCAGGACAGTTGAACACTGAAGCTTTCTTT.

The rearrangement uses TRBV29-1 and TRBJ2-7; perhaps TRBD2 as D (7 bases). Germline V gives CDR1 SQVTM, CDR2 ANQGSEA. V dropped 7 bases and J dropped 5 bases, with 15 bases sitting between them. The CDR3 has 12 amino acids. The DNA for the CDR3 is TGCAGCGCCGCCCGGGGGGCCCACGAGCAGTACTTC. This sequence encodes CSAARGAHEQYF.

The chain carries TRBV19 and TRBJ1-3, with 8 bases matching TRBD1. CDR1 and CDR2 from the germline V gene are LNHDA and SQIVND (reference sequence). The J segment lost 4 bases and the V segment lost 5 bases, leaving 7 bases of the junction unmatched. The CDR3 runs 15 residues. The CDR3 spells CASSVPGQVGNTIYF. DNA for the CDR3: TGTGCCAGTAGTGTCCCGGGACAGGTCGGAAACACCATATATTTT. Using reference TRBV19 and TRBJ1-3 for the parts outside the CDR3, the full variable domain is DGGITQSPKYLFRKEGQNVTLSCEQNLNHDAMYWYRQDPGQGLRLIYYSQIVNDFQKGDIAEGYSVSREKKESFPLTVTSAQKNPTAFYLCASSVPGQVGNTIYFGEGSWLTVV.

The chain combines TRBV27 with TRBJ2-2; D perhaps matches TRBD1 (6 bases). V lost 0 bases and J lost 7, with 12 bases in between. Germline V gene data show CDR1 as MNHEY and CDR2 as SMNVEV (reference sequence). This CDR3 has 15 residues. CDR3: CASSLSSGAGGELFF. DNA of the CDR3: TGTGCCAGCAGTTTATCGTCAGGGGCCGGCGGGGAGCTGTTTTTT.